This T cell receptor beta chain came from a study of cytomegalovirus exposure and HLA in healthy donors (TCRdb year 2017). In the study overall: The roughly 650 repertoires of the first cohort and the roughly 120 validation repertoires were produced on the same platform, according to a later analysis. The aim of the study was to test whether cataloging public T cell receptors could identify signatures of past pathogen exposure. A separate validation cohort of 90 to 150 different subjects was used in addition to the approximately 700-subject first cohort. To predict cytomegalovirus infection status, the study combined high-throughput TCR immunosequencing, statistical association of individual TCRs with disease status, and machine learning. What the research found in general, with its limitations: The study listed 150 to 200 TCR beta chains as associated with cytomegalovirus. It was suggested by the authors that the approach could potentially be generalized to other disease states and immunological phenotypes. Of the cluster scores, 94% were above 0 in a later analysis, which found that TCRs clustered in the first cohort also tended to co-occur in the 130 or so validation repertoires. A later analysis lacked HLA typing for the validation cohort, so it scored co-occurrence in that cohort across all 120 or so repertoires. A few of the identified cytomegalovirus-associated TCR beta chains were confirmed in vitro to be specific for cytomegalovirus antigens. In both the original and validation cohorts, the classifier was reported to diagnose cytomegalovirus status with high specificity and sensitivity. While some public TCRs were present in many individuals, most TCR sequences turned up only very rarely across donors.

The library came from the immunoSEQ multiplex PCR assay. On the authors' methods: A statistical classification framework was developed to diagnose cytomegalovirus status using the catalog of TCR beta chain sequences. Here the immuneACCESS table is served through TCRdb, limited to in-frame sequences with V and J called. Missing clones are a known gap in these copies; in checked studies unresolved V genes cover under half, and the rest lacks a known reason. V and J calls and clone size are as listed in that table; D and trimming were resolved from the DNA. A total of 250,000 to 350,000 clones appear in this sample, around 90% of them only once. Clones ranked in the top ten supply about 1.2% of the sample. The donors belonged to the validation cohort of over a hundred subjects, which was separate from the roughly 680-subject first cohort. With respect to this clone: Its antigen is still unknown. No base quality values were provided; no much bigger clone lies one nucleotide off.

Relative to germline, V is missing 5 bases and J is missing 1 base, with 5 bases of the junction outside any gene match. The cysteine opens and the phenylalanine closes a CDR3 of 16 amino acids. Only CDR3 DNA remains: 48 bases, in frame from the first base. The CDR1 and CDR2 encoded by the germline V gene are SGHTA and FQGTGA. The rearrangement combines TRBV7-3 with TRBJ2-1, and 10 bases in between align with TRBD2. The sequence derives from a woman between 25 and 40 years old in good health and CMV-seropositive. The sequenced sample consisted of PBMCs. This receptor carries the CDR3 CASSPRLAGSYNEQFF. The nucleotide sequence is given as TGTGCCAGCAGCCCACGACTAGCGGGTTCCTACAATGAGCAGTTCTTC.